The next 9 T cell receptor beta chains were all read from a single sample in a study of OX40 agonist ivuxolimab in advanced cancers. Libraries were prepared by immunoSEQ multiplex PCR; TCRdb keeps only in-frame clonotypes and omits some of them. The sample holds about 72,000 clones, 75% to 90% seen once. This material consisted of CD4+ or CD8+ T cells sorted from blood, taken in a trial of the OX40 agonist ivuxolimab. These receptors were obtained from an adult with an advanced solid tumor such as melanoma, head and neck, liver or kidney cancer.

The chain recombines TRBV28 with TRBJ2-5, with D possibly being TRBD1 or TRBD2 (5 bases each). The end of the DNA aligns better with TRBJ2-7, so the J call may be wrong. Looked up from germline, CDR1 is MDHEN and CDR2 is SYDVKM. The CDR3 is 15 residues long. In nucleotides, the CDR3 is TGTGCCAGCGCATGGACCGGGACCCTAGGATACGAGCAGTACTTC. This codes for CASAWTGTLGYEQYF.

The V and J genes are TRBV28 and TRBJ1-4; no clear D gene. Germline lookup yields CDR1 MDHEN and CDR2 SYDVKM. The CDR3 contains 11 residues. V lost 10 bases to trimming and J lost 7 bases, with 10 bases between them. CDR3 in amino acids: CATLLVEKLFF. DNA for the CDR3: TGTGCCACTCTCCTAGTTGAAAAACTGTTTTTT. Looking up the rest from reference TRBV28 and TRBJ1-4 gives the full variable domain: DVKVTQSSRYLVKRTGEKVFLECVQDMDHENMFWYRQDPGLGLRLIYFSYDVKMKEKGDIPEGYSVSREKKERFSLILESASTNQTSMYLCATLLVEKLFFGSGTQLSVL.

The chain joins TRBV5-6 to TRBJ2-6; D call uncertain. This CDR3 is 15 amino acids long. Germline assignment: CDR1 SGHDT and CDR2 YYEEEE. V was shortened by 0 bases and J by 1 base, with 5 bases between the two germline ends. This chain's CDR3 is CASSLDPSGANVLTF. DNA for the CDR3: TGTGCCAGCAGCTTGGACCCATCTGGGGCCAACGTCCTGACTTTC. The full variable domain, its missing parts supplied by reference TRBV5-6 and TRBJ2-6, is DAGVTQSPTHLIKTRGQQVTLRCSPKSGHDTVSWYQQALGQGPQFIFQYYEEEERQRGNFPDRFSGHQFPNYSSELNVNALLLGDSALYLCASSLDPSGANVLTFGAGSRLTVL.

The chain uses TRBV6-4 and TRBJ2-5, with TRBD2 matching over 8 bases. The V and J ends lost 8 bases and 3 bases, in that order; junction bases with no gene match: 20. From germline, CDR1 is MRHNA and CDR2 SNTAGT. CDR3 size: 18 residues. The CDR3 bases are TGTGCCAGCCCCCAATTAGGGTATTGGAGCGGGGGTGAAGAGACCCAGTACTTC. It translates to CASPQLGYWSGGEETQYF.

This chain's CDR3 is CSVVAQGNTEAFF. The CDR3 DNA reads TGCAGCGTTGTCGCACAGGGGAACACTGAAGCTTTCTTT. The V gene is TRBV29-1, the J gene TRBJ1-1; D might be TRBD1 (6 bases). The CDR3 contains 13 residues. Trimming shortened V by 4 bases and J by 1 base, and 10 bases separated the two germline ends. Germline V gene data show CDR1 as SQVTM and CDR2 as ANQGSEA. Variable domain in full (rest from reference TRBV29-1 and TRBJ1-1): SAVISQKPSRDICQRGTSLTIQCQVDSQVTMMFWYRQQPGQSLTLIATANQGSEATYESGFVIDKFPISRPNLTFSTLTVSNMSPEDSSIYLCSVVAQGNTEAFFGQGTRLTVV.

This chain uses TRBV29-1 with TRBJ2-2; possible D gene TRBD2, 6 bases. The germline V and J ends were trimmed by 8 bases and 1 base, with 14 bases remaining between them. The CDR3 length is 14 residues. The germline CDR1 and CDR2 sequences are SQVTM and ANQGSEA. The CDR3 DNA follows: TGCAGCTTCCAGGGACTTTTGAACACCGGGGAGCTGTTTTTT. Residues: CSFQGLLNTGELFF.

This chain links TRBV9 with TRBJ2-5, with a weak D call TRBD1 (7 bases). The CDR3 spans 14 residues. Germline loops: CDR1 SGDLS, CDR2 YYNGEE. Trimming left V 3 bases short and J 7 bases short, with 16 bases between. The chain's CDR3 is CASSAPGGPTTQYF. The DNA for the CDR3 is TGTGCCAGCAGCGCACCAGGGGGGCCGACGACCCAGTACTTC.

This chain connects TRBV28 to TRBJ1-5; D is possibly TRBD1 (5 bases). This CDR3 is 17 amino acids long. The germline V gene encodes CDR1 MDHEN and CDR2 SYDVKM. The V and J ends lost 4 bases and 1 base respectively, with 17 bases between them. CDR3 DNA: TGTGCCAGCAGTTCCGGGACCCACCTCGGCAGCAATCAGCCCCAGCATTTT. Translated, it gives CASSSGTHLGSNQPQHF.

The chain employs TRBV7-9 and TRBJ2-5, with a possible D match to TRBD2 (6 bases). The CDR3 has 16 residues. The germline V and J ends were trimmed by 2 bases and 5 bases, with 18 bases remaining between them. CDR1 SEHNR and CDR2 FQNEAQ come from the germline V gene (reference sequence). CDR3 sequence reads: CASSLNAGTGGETQYF. The CDR3 DNA reads TGTGCCAGCAGCTTAAATGCGGGGACCGGGGGTGAGACCCAGTACTTC.